This T cell receptor beta chain was sequenced in a study of blood T cell repertoires in COVID-19. Sequencing used immunoSEQ multiplex PCR; TCRdb keeps in-frame clones, though not all of them. In the table there are 150,000 to 200,000 clones, approximately 86% of which are singletons. V lost 3 bases to trimming and J lost 6 bases, with 11 bases between them. CDR1 and CDR2 from the germline V gene are LNHDA and SQIVND (reference sequence). This CDR3 has 14 residues. The clonotype comes from a man in his 70s with active or convalescent COVID-19. The chain recombines TRBV19 with TRBJ1-4; no clear D. The sequenced sample was peripheral blood. The CDR3 sequence is CASSIFLYDEKLFF. In DNA, the CDR3 is TGTGCCAGTAGTATTTTCCTATACGATGAAAAACTGTTTTTT. Looking up the rest from reference TRBV19 and TRBJ1-4 gives the full variable domain: DGGITQSPKYLFRKEGQNVTLSCEQNLNHDAMYWYRQDPGQGLRLIYYSQIVNDFQKGDIAEGYSVSREKKESFPLTVTSAQKNPTAFYLCASSIFLYDEKLFFGSGTQLSVL.